The source of this T cell receptor (beta chain) is a study of naive and memory T cell subsets (dated by TCRdb to 2015 to 2018). At the level of the whole study: An open-source, UMI-based TCR alpha and beta sequencing pipeline was applied to sorted naive and memory peripheral blood T cell subsets. The results of the functional CMV T cell responses matched the IgG serology results in every case. RNA was DNase-treated and reverse transcribed with TCR constant-region primers, mostly using SuperScript III.

Overall results and qualifications from the work: RNA-based TCR counts may be influenced by expression changes linked to T cell activation and differentiation. Gini index rose and Shannon and inverse Simpson diversity fell from naive through CM, EM and EMRA in both CD4 and CD8 cells. Naive repertoires, especially CD8, contained a few larger clonotypes, possibly memory cells re-expressing CD45RA. A power law was followed by TCR abundance, with an exponent that differed between naive and memory subsets but was consistent across the three individuals. Clonotypes were defined as single alpha or beta chain sequences, not paired alpha/beta receptors. The repertoire findings for the naive and memory subsets could not be validated against a ground truth because none was available. Once error correction was done, more than 90% of naive TCR sequences showed up just once, which made the naive abundance distributions much steeper than those of the memory subsets.

V has 6 bases trimmed and J has 6 bases trimmed; junction bases matching no gene number 7. The germline V gene encodes CDR1 MDHEN and CDR2 SYDVKM. Spanning cysteine to phenylalanine, the CDR3 consists of 14 amino acids. The only DNA kept is the CDR3, 42 bases in frame from the first base. The library was built by means of UMI-ligation and nested PCR. The beta constant-region primer consisted of an equimolar mixture of two oligonucleotides that together covered TRBC1 and TRBC2. Four rounds of PCR, combining the SP2 primer with nested alpha and beta constant-region primers, were used to amplify the ligated cDNA. A single-stranded oligonucleotide bearing the SP2 primer plus a 12-nucleotide UMI was ligated onto the 3' end of the cDNA by T4 RNA ligase 1. The ligation reaction was kept at 16 degrees C for about 19-25 hours. PCR2 was usually performed as a SYBR Green qPCR and halted at a preset threshold so that over-amplification would not occur. All purifications after the first were performed with Agencourt AMPure XP magnetic beads. Libraries were quantified by Qubit and checked on a TapeStation, where a main peak was expected near 650 bp. Pooled libraries were sequenced on an Illumina MiSeq using v2 2x251 paired-end kits, and typically roughly 1-2.1 million reads were obtained per sample. Each sample was pooled at 3 to 4 nM, and about 4.5-8% PhiX was included to help cluster recognition. The study's processing was this. FASTQ reads processed by Demultiplexor were assigned V and J genes by Decombinator through tag matching that tolerated a single base-pair mismatch. By using UMIs, Collapsinator corrected both sequencing errors and the frequency errors caused by PCR heterogeneity. CDR3Translator translated TCRs and extracted CDR3s from the conserved cysteine to the FGXG phenylalanine, flagging non-productive sequences. Gini, Shannon entropy and inverse Simpson indices were calculated on repertoires subsampled to equal numbers of UMI-defined TCRs. Power-law fits to clonotype abundance distributions were performed by maximum likelihood within the linear range. On one naive CD8 sample, the pipeline and MIGEC gave similar UMI counts, unique TCR numbers and clonal distributions. One analysis removed from the naive repertoire any naive TCRs that were also found in any memory subset from the same donor. The repertoires were searched for about 7,300 CMV-associated CDR3 sequences that had been compiled from VDJdb and a published dataset. The public reads were run again by TCRdb, first through fastp at Q25 and then through MiXCR, and only productive beta chains were kept. Each CDR3 protein appears once, grouped with its most common genes and DNA. These V and J calls originate from TCRdb's pipeline instead of the authors' own analysis. The sample yields about 140,000 distinct CDR3 sequences; approximately 21% were counted once. About 0.57% of the sample is held by the ten biggest clonotypes.

In this sample, this clonotype turned up a few times. Its antigen specificity is not known. Base quality data are lacking; no much larger clone is found one base away. Separate amplification of TCR alpha and beta chain libraries was performed from the second PCR step onward. CMV status of each donor was established by measuring IFNgamma production from CD4+ T cells after fresh PBMCs were stimulated overnight with CMV viral lysate. CD4 T cells were positively selected with Miltenyi beads, followed by positive selection of CD8 T cells from the CD4-negative fraction. After staining for CD3, CD4, CD8, CD45RA, CD27 and a live/dead dye, cells were sorted on a BD Aria II into four subsets based on CD45RA and CD27. Blood came from a few healthy volunteers, each fractionated into CD4 and CD8 T cells and then into four differentiation subsets. Approximately 120 ml of peripheral blood was collected from each donor, and PBMC were isolated by Ficoll-Paque PLUS density-gradient centrifugation. Sorted cells were lysed in RLT buffer, and RNA was extracted with a Qiagen RNeasy kit and stored at -80°C.

This receptor was obtained from a human donor in good health. Sequencing was performed on naive CD8+ T cells from blood. Interpreted using the paper, the cell subset or site label stands for: naive T cells, CD45RA high CD27+. The rearranged chain carries TRBV28 and TRBJ2-2; TRBD2 matches 7 bases in the middle. The CDR3 reads CASRRLAHPGELFF. The DNA sequence is TGTGCCAGCAGAAGACTAGCTCATCCCGGGGAGCTGTTTTTT. The reference TRBV28 and TRBJ2-2 proteins fill in what lies around the CDR3, so the full variable domain reads DVKVTQSSRYLVKRTGEKVFLECVQDMDHENMFWYRQDPGLGLRLIYFSYDVKMKEKGDIPEGYSVSREKKERFSLILESASTNQTSMYLCASRRLAHPGELFFGEGSRLTVL.